These T cell receptor beta chains were read from a single sample in a study. Using its own MiXCR run on the 5' RACE reads, TCRdb lists one record per CDR3 protein. The table shows tens of thousands of distinct CDR3 sequences, with roughly 28% occurring only once. Sequenced input: tumor-infiltrating memory CD4+ T cells sorted from the breast tumor. Receptors originate from a female donor with breast cancer. Both conserved end residues are part of each CDR3. The D gene is left open where the match is weak. Rows may omit the clone size; those that give it use once, few, many or a size class.

J: TRBJ2-2
D: TRBD1
V: TRBV7-9
size: few
DNA: TGTGCCAGCAGCTTCACCTGGGCCCAGGGGGTCACCGGGGAGCTGTTTTTT
CDR3: CASSFTWAQGVTGELFF

J: TRBJ2-5
D: TRBD2
V: TRBV27
size: NA
DNA: TGTGCCGTCGGCTCCGGGAGGCCGGTGACCCAGTACTTC
CDR3: CAVGSGRPVTQYF

J: TRBJ2-2
D: NA
V: TRBV15
size: few
DNA: TGTGCCACCAGCAGGTCGAGGAACGGGGAGCTGTTTTTT
CDR3: CATSRSRNGELFF

J: TRBJ1-1
D: TRBD1
V: TRBV3-1
size: few
DNA: TGTGCCAGCAGCCAACCACTCGGGACAGGGAACACTGAAGCTTTCTTT
CDR3: CASSQPLGTGNTEAFF

J: TRBJ2-1
D: NA
V: TRBV28
size: few
DNA: TGTGCCAGCAGTTCCCCCAATGAGCAGTTCTTC
CDR3: CASSSPNEQFF

J: TRBJ1-1
D: NA
V: TRBV10-3
size: NA
DNA: TGTGCCATCAGTGAGTCGATGTGGGGGACTGAAGCTTTCTTT
CDR3: CAISESMWGTEAFF

J: TRBJ2-7
D: NA
V: TRBV5-1
size: few
DNA: TGCGCCAGCAGCTTGGGGGTCTACGAGCAGTACTTC
CDR3: CASSLGVYEQYF

J: TRBJ2-1
D: TRBD2
V: TRBV20-1
size: NA
DNA: TGCAGTGCTAGATCCAGCGGGAGAACCTACAATGAGCAGTTCTTC
CDR3: CSARSSGRTYNEQFF

J: TRBJ2-1
D: TRBD2
V: TRBV20-1
size: NA
DNA: TGCAGTGCTAGAGCCTGGACTAGCAGGACCTACAATGAGCAGTTCTTC
CDR3: CSARAWTSRTYNEQFF

J: TRBJ2-1
D: NA
V: TRBV6-2/TRBV6-3
size: NA
DNA: TGTGCCAGCAGTTATCCAGCGGGTGCTAGAAATGAGCAGTTCTTC
CDR3: CASSYPAGARNEQFF

J: TRBJ2-1
D: NA
V: TRBV5-4
size: few
DNA: TGTGCCAGCAGCTTAACTAGGTACAATGAGCAGTTCTTC
CDR3: CASSLTRYNEQFF

J: TRBJ2-7
D: TRBD2
V: TRBV7-2
size: NA
DNA: TGTGCCAGCAGCTCACCCTTAAAAGGACTAGCGGGGAACTACGAGCAGTACTTC
CDR3: CASSSPLKGLAGNYEQYF

J: TRBJ2-3
D: NA
V: TRBV3-1
size: few
DNA: TGTGCCAGCAGCCCCTTGGCCAGGGACACAGATACGCAGTATTTT
CDR3: CASSPLARDTDTQYF